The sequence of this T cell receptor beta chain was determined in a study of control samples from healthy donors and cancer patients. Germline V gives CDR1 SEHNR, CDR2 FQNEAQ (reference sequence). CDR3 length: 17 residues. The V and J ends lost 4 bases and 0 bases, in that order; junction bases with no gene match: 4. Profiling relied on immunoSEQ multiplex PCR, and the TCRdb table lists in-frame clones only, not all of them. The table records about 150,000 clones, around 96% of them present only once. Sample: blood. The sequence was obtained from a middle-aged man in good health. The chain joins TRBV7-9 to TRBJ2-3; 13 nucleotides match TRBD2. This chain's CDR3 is CASSSLAGGTSTDTQYF. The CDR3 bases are TGTGCCAGCAGCTCACTAGCGGGGGGGACTAGCACAGATACGCAGTATTTT. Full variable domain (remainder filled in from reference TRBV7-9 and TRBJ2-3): DTGVSQNPRHKITKRGQNVTFRCDPISEHNRLYWYRQTLGQGPEFLTYFQNEAQLEKSRLLSDRFSAERPKGSFSTLEIQRTEQGDSAMYLCASSSLAGGTSTDTQYFGPGTRLTVL.